The rows below give T cell receptor beta chains drawn from one sample of a study of PD-1 blockade in mismatch repair-deficient tumors. This table comes from immunoSEQ multiplex PCR, and its TCRdb copy is limited to in-frame clones, with some not included. The sample has tens of thousands of clones; around 80% are singletons. Sequenced here: PBMCs, sampled less than 7 weeks after starting pembrolizumab. Receptors originate from an adult with mismatch repair-deficient cancer. CDR3s include the opening cysteine and the closing phenylalanine or tryptophan. A D gene is named only where the DNA matches it firmly. Clone sizes are given selectively: once, few, many, or a class where the clone is expanded.

clone size: -; J gene: TRBJ2-2; D gene: TRBD1; V gene: TRBV11-3; CDR3 DNA: TGTGCCAGCAGCCCGGACAGGGGGCGAACCGGGGAGCTGTTTTTT; CDR3 protein: CASSPDRGRTGELFF
clone size: -; J gene: TRBJ2-1; D gene: TRBD1; V gene: TRBV9; CDR3 DNA: TGTGCCAGCAGCGTAGTAACAGGGGGGCAAGGGAATGAGCAGTTCTTC; CDR3 protein: CASSVVTGGQGNEQFF
clone size: -; J gene: TRBJ2-2; D gene: -; V gene: TRBV19; CDR3 DNA: TGTGCCAGTAGTAAGCGGAGGAACACCGGGGAGCTGTTTTTT; CDR3 protein: CASSKRRNTGELFF
clone size: -; J gene: TRBJ2-5; D gene: TRBD1; V gene: TRBV28; CDR3 DNA: TGTGCCAGCAGTTCGACACAGGGGATGGAGACCCAGTACTTC; CDR3 protein: CASSSTQGMETQYF
clone size: -; J gene: TRBJ1-2; D gene: -; V gene: TRBV2; CDR3 DNA: TGTGCCAGCACTAAGAGCTCTAACTATGGCTACACCTTC; CDR3 protein: CASTKSSNYGYTF
clone size: -; J gene: TRBJ1-4; D gene: -; V gene: TRBV7-2; CDR3 DNA: TGTGCCAGCAGTCGTAGACAGATTAAAGAAAAACTGTTTTTT; CDR3 protein: CASSRRQIKEKLFF
clone size: -; J gene: TRBJ2-1; D gene: -; V gene: TRBV10-1; CDR3 DNA: TGCGCCAGCAGTGAAAACAGCAACAAGCAGTTCTTC; CDR3 protein: CASSENSNKQFF
clone size: -; J gene: TRBJ1-6; D gene: -; V gene: TRBV30; CDR3 DNA: TGTGCCTGGAGTGTCGGGGGGGCAAGCTTGGTCTCACCCCTCCACTTT; CDR3 protein: CAWSVGGASLVSPLHF
clone size: -; J gene: TRBJ1-1; D gene: TRBD1; V gene: TRBV5-1; CDR3 DNA: TGCGCCAGCAGCTTGGAGGGGGCCCCTGAAGCTTTCTTT; CDR3 protein: CASSLEGAPEAFF
clone size: -; J gene: TRBJ1-4; D gene: TRBD1; V gene: TRBV5-1; CDR3 DNA: TGCGCCAGCAGCCCGAATTACAGGGGCCCAACTAATGAAAAACTGTTTTTT; CDR3 protein: CASSPNYRGPTNEKLFF
clone size: -; J gene: TRBJ2-7; D gene: -; V gene: TRBV28; CDR3 DNA: TGTGCCAGCAGTTTCTTGGGTCCAGGCCGACGCTACGAGCAGTACTTC; CDR3 protein: CASSFLGPGRRYEQYF
clone size: -; J gene: TRBJ2-2; D gene: -; V gene: TRBV19; CDR3 DNA: TGTGCCAGTAGTATATGGAGACCCGGGGAGCTGTTTTTT; CDR3 protein: CASSIWRPGELFF
clone size: -; J gene: TRBJ2-3; D gene: -; V gene: TRBV10-3; CDR3 DNA: TGTGCCATCAGTGAGTCGGGGTGGGGGGGCACAGATACGCAGTATTTT; CDR3 protein: CAISESGWGGTDTQYF
clone size: -; J gene: TRBJ2-5; D gene: TRBD2; V gene: TRBV9; CDR3 DNA: TGTGCCAGCAGCGTAGGGGTAGCGGGAGGGGAGGAGACCCAGTACTTC; CDR3 protein: CASSVGVAGGEETQYF
clone size: -; J gene: TRBJ1-5; D gene: TRBD1; V gene: TRBV27; CDR3 DNA: TGTGCCAGCAGTTTTTGGACAGGGGGGCGATCTCATAATCAGCCCCAGCATTTT; CDR3 protein: CASSFWTGGRSHNQPQHF
clone size: -; J gene: TRBJ2-7; D gene: TRBD1; V gene: TRBV27; CDR3 DNA: TGTGCCAGCAGCCCTTATGGACAGGGAAGGTTCTACGAGCAGTACTTC; CDR3 protein: CASSPYGQGRFYEQYF
clone size: -; J gene: TRBJ1-1; D gene: -; V gene: TRBV2; CDR3 DNA: TGTGCCAGCAGAATGGAGGGGAACACTGAAGCTTTCTTT; CDR3 protein: CASRMEGNTEAFF
clone size: -; J gene: TRBJ1-4; D gene: TRBD1; V gene: TRBV6-6; CDR3 DNA: TGTGCCAGCAGACAGGGGGCTAATGAAAAACTGTTTTTT; CDR3 protein: CASRQGANEKLFF
clone size: -; J gene: TRBJ1-5; D gene: -; V gene: TRBV7-9; CDR3 DNA: TGTGCCAGCAGCTTAGGGGCTTCCTCAGGCAATCAGCCCCAGCATTTT; CDR3 protein: CASSLGASSGNQPQHF
clone size: -; J gene: TRBJ1-2; D gene: -; V gene: TRBV19; CDR3 DNA: TGTGCCAGTAGTATACTAGGGGCCGATGGCTACACCTTC; CDR3 protein: CASSILGADGYTF
clone size: -; J gene: TRBJ1-1; D gene: -; V gene: TRBV2; CDR3 DNA: TGTGCCAGCAGTGCCCAGGTCGGGAACACTGAAGCTTTCTTT; CDR3 protein: CASSAQVGNTEAFF
clone size: -; J gene: TRBJ2-2; D gene: TRBD2; V gene: TRBV7-8; CDR3 DNA: TGTGCCAGCAGCCGAGAGATAGCGGGAGGGGTCACCGGGGAGCTGTTTTTT; CDR3 protein: CASSREIAGGVTGELFF
clone size: few; J gene: TRBJ2-6; D gene: TRBD2; V gene: TRBV30; CDR3 DNA: TGTGCCTGGAAGCCCCGGGGGAGGGTTCTCGCTGGGGCCAACGTCCTGACTTTC; CDR3 protein: CAWKPRGRVLAGANVLTF
clone size: -; J gene: TRBJ2-5; D gene: -; V gene: TRBV5-5; CDR3 DNA: TGTGCCAGCAGCCAAACACGGACAGTTCGGGAAAAGGAGACCCAGTACTTC; CDR3 protein: CASSQTRTVREKETQYF
clone size: -; J gene: TRBJ2-7; D gene: -; V gene: TRBV28; CDR3 DNA: TGTGCCAGCAACCGGCTAGCCGATCAGCAGTACTTC; CDR3 protein: CASNRLADQQYF
clone size: -; J gene: TRBJ2-7; D gene: TRBD1; V gene: TRBV10-3; CDR3 DNA: TGTGCCATCAGTTCTCCGGGACAGGGGGCTTACGAGCAGTACTTC; CDR3 protein: CAISSPGQGAYEQYF
clone size: -; J gene: TRBJ2-2; D gene: TRBD2; V gene: TRBV19; CDR3 DNA: TGTGCCAGTAGTAAGGGTGGGGTTGCGGGAGGAATCACCGGGGAGCTGTTTTTT; CDR3 protein: CASSKGGVAGGITGELFF
clone size: -; J gene: TRBJ2-3; D gene: -; V gene: TRBV29-1; CDR3 DNA: TGCAGCGTTGAGAGGGCTTTGGAGCTCCTCACACACACAGATACGCAGTATTTT; CDR3 protein: CSVERALELLTHTDTQYF
clone size: -; J gene: TRBJ2-1; D gene: -; V gene: TRBV30; CDR3 DNA: TGTGCCTGGAGTCGTACAGTGCCCGCCGGGCAGTTCTTC; CDR3 protein: CAWSRTVPAGQFF
clone size: -; J gene: TRBJ1-1; D gene: TRBD1; V gene: TRBV4-2; CDR3 DNA: TGTGCCAGCAGCCAGGCGGACAGGGACAACACTGAAGCTTTCTTT; CDR3 protein: CASSQADRDNTEAFF
clone size: -; J gene: TRBJ2-5; D gene: TRBD1; V gene: TRBV5-4; CDR3 DNA: TGTGCCAGCAGCTTCATCACGGGACAGGGAGAGACCCAGTACTTC; CDR3 protein: CASSFITGQGETQYF
clone size: -; J gene: TRBJ2-3; D gene: -; V gene: TRBV21-1; CDR3 DNA: TGTGCCAGCAGCGCCCGACAGGACCGTAGCACAGATACGCAGTATTTT; CDR3 protein: CASSARQDRSTDTQYF
clone size: few; J gene: TRBJ2-7; D gene: -; V gene: TRBV9; CDR3 DNA: TGTGCCAGCGGGGGGAGCTCCTACGAGCAGTACTTC; CDR3 protein: CASGGSSYEQYF
clone size: medium-sized; J gene: TRBJ2-7; D gene: -; V gene: TRBV5-1; CDR3 DNA: TGCGCCAGCAGCTTGGGTCGGGGGTCCTACGAGCAGTACTTC; CDR3 protein: CASSLGRGSYEQYF
clone size: -; J gene: TRBJ2-2; D gene: -; V gene: TRBV6-5; CDR3 DNA: TGTGCCAGCAGTTTCAGGGCGTCTCGAAACACCGGGGAGCTGTTTTTT; CDR3 protein: CASSFRASRNTGELFF
clone size: once; J gene: TRBJ1-3; D gene: TRBD1; V gene: TRBV5-4; CDR3 DNA: TGTGCCAGCAGCTTGGGGAAGGGGGCGCTTGGAAACACCATATATTTT; CDR3 protein: CASSLGKGALGNTIYF
clone size: -; J gene: TRBJ2-7; D gene: TRBD1; V gene: TRBV6-5; CDR3 DNA: TGTGCCAGCAGTTCTCCCCGGACAGGCACGACCTACGAGCAGTACTTC; CDR3 protein: CASSSPRTGTTYEQYF
clone size: -; J gene: TRBJ2-7; D gene: -; V gene: TRBV28; CDR3 DNA: TGTGCCAGCAGTTACACGATCTACGAGCAGTACTTC; CDR3 protein: CASSYTIYEQYF
clone size: -; J gene: TRBJ1-2; D gene: -; V gene: TRBV6-6; CDR3 DNA: TGTGCCAGCAGTTACTCGGAGGTTTCCTATGGCTACACCTTC; CDR3 protein: CASSYSEVSYGYTF
clone size: -; J gene: TRBJ1-5; D gene: TRBD1; V gene: TRBV19; CDR3 DNA: TGTGCCAGTAGTATCCCCGGGGGACAGGGTCCCCCCCAGCATTTT; CDR3 protein: CASSIPGGQGPPQHF
clone size: few; J gene: TRBJ2-7; D gene: -; V gene: TRBV27; CDR3 DNA: TGTGCCAGCAGTTTCTGGGTTGGGGGGGACAACTACTTC; CDR3 protein: CASSFWVGGDNYF
clone size: -; J gene: TRBJ1-2; D gene: TRBD1; V gene: TRBV7-8; CDR3 DNA: TGTGCCAGCAGCCGTACAGGGGCAACAGGAGGCTACACCTTC; CDR3 protein: CASSRTGATGGYTF
clone size: -; J gene: TRBJ1-5; D gene: TRBD1; V gene: TRBV28; CDR3 DNA: TGTGCCAGCAGTTCAGGGGGCTCAGTGACCCAGCATTTT; CDR3 protein: CASSSGGSVTQHF